The sequence of this T cell receptor (beta chain) was determined in a study of early T cells in non-severe SARS-CoV-2 infection. Whole-study findings and limits: Matches to VDJdb favored anti-spike CD8 responses and missed private and CD4 specificities.

On this clonotype itself: Its antigen is not identified.

Individually, cDNA molecules had unique molecular identifiers attached to them. Via MiXCR, TCRdb re-called the 5' RACE reads, giving one row per CDR3 protein. The sample yields tens of thousands of distinct CDR3 sequences, roughly 12% seen once. The CDR3 has 12 amino acids. The germline V gene has CDR1 MNHEY and CDR2 SVGAGI. V was shortened by 5 bases and J by 8 bases, with 13 bases between the two germline ends. Sequences were derived from whole blood, sampled at baseline. The clonotype comes from an adult who was a healthcare worker with PCR-confirmed SARS-CoV-2 infection or an uninfected control (not recorded which). This sequence joins TRBV6-5 and TRBJ2-7, with D possibly being TRBD1 (6 bases). The chain's CDR3 is CASSPPQGKQYF. The CDR3 DNA reads TGTGCCAGCAGTCCACCCCAGGGGAAGCAGTACTTC.